The entry that follows covers one TCR beta chain sequence. The antigen is undetermined. The PCR ran on 60 Vbeta and 13 Jbeta primers. Clones were sequenced by immunoSEQ multiplex PCR, and TCRdb holds only the in-frame ones, with some missing. The sample records some 97,000 clones, 76% being singletons. This entry is derived from a study of cytomegalovirus exposure and HLA in healthy donors. Study-wide points: Accounts indicate the classifier identified cytomegalovirus status with strong specificity and sensitivity.

This CDR3 region has 15 residues. V gave up 1 base and J gave up 8 bases; unmatched junction bases: 8. Germline V CDR1 and CDR2: SGHNT, YENEEA. The sequence came from a woman aged 45-65 years in good health and CMV-seropositive. The sample was PBMCs. V usage is TRBV11-3 and J usage is TRBJ2-1; 7 bases align to TRBD2. This chain's CDR3 is CASSLGSGIGDEQFF. In DNA form, the CDR3 reads TGTGCCAGCAGCTTAGGAAGCGGGATCGGGGATGAGCAGTTCTTC.